The 24 T cell receptor beta chains presented below share a single source sample, sequenced in a study of blood T cell repertoires in COVID-19. Sequenced by immunoSEQ multiplex PCR; TCRdb stores in-frame clones only, minus some. In the table there are about 58,000 clones, approximately 86% of which are singletons. The sample taken for sequencing was peripheral blood. The source is a human donor with active COVID-19. The donor label of this sample is uncertain.

This rearrangement joins TRBV15 to TRBJ1-2; no definite D call. CDR3 length: 17 residues. Germline V lookup: CDR1 LNHNV, CDR2 YYDKDF (reference sequence). The V and J ends lost 1 base and 8 bases respectively, with 23 bases between them. CDR3 residues: CATSRVGPVGFMRGYTF. CDR3 sequence (DNA): TGTGCCACCAGCAGAGTAGGTCCGGTTGGGTTCATGCGGGGCTACACCTTC.

The chain employs TRBV28 and TRBJ2-1; 11 nucleotides agree with TRBD2. Germline-derived CDR1 and CDR2 are MDHEN and SYDVKM. This CDR3 has 16 amino acids. V shed 2 bases and J 6 bases; nucleotides not matched to a gene: 6. CDR3 sequence: CASSLMGLAASNEQFF. The CDR3 DNA sequence: TGTGCCAGCAGTTTAATGGGACTAGCGGCGAGCAATGAGCAGTTCTTC.

The sample holds a few counts of this clone. The rearrangement uses TRBV9 and TRBJ2-1; D is unclear. Between the trimmed V and J ends, which lost 3 bases and 0 bases, there was a span of 10 bases. Germline V lookup: CDR1 SGDLS, CDR2 YYNGEE. The CDR3 loop spans 15 amino acids. The CDR3 sequence is CASSALTSSYNEQFF. In DNA form, the CDR3 reads TGTGCCAGCAGCGCCCTTACGAGCTCCTACAATGAGCAGTTCTTC.

This clone was seen once. The chain is built from TRBV6-5 and TRBJ2-7, with 10 bases that match TRBD1. V dropped 0 bases and J dropped 7; count of bases not matched to a gene: 6. Per the germline V gene, CDR1 is MNHEY and CDR2 is SVGAGI. The CDR3 is 15 residues long. CDR3 DNA: TGTGCCAGCAGTTACTCCGGGACAGGGGCGAGTGAGCAGTACTTC. This gives the protein CASSYSGTGASEQYF.

The chain carries TRBV28 and TRBJ1-2; 7 bases are shared with TRBD1. CDR1 is MDHEN and CDR2 is SYDVKM in the germline V gene. V was pared by 5 bases and J by 3 bases, with 6 bases of the junction left unmatched. The CDR3 spans 14 residues. The CDR3 DNA is TGTGCCAGCAGTGCTGAGGACAGGTACTATGGCTACACCTTC. Amino acids: CASSAEDRYYGYTF.

The rearrangement links TRBV7-2 to TRBJ1-1, with 9 positions matching TRBD1. V shed 5 bases and J 4 bases; nucleotides not matched to a gene: 5. The germline CDR1 and CDR2 sequences are SGHTA and FQGNSA. The CDR3 is 14 amino acids. The CDR3 sequence: CASSRDRVGTEAFF. CDR3 DNA sequence: TGTGCCAGCAGCAGGGACAGGGTGGGCACTGAAGCTTTCTTT. Combining the CDR3 with reference TRBV7-2 and TRBJ1-1 gives the whole variable domain GAGVSQSPSNKVTEKGKDVELRCDPISGHTALYWYRQSLGQGLEFLIYFQGNSAPDKSGLPSDRFSAERTGGSVSTLTIQRTQQEDSAVYLCASSRDRVGTEAFFGQGTRLTVV.

V is TRBV19 and J is TRBJ2-7; D not resolved. The length of the CDR3 is 11 residues. CDR1 and CDR2 from the germline V gene are LNHDA and SQIVND (reference sequence). With 5 bases removed from V and 6 bases from J, the gap between germline ends came to 8 bases. In DNA form, the CDR3 reads TGTGCCAGTAGTTTTAGAGGCGAGCAGTACTTC. Amino acids: CASSFRGEQYF.

In its sample, this clone was seen once. This chain connects TRBV28 to TRBJ2-7; a possible D gene is TRBD2 (5 bases). The CDR3 spans 14 residues. Germline V CDR1 and CDR2: MDHEN, SYDVKM. Between the trimmed V and J ends, which lost 4 bases and 2 bases, there was a span of 12 bases. The CDR3 nucleotides read TGTGCCAGCAGTTCCTCGAGGAGGCCCTACGAGCAGTACTTC. Amino acid sequence: CASSSSRRPYEQYF.

The chain joins TRBV11-3 to TRBJ1-6, with 7 bases identical to TRBD1. Germline V lookup: CDR1 SGHNT, CDR2 YENEEA. The CDR3 has 17 amino acids. The junction had 14 bases not matched to a gene; V was cut back by 3 bases and J by 9 bases. The CDR3 nucleotides are TGTGCCAGCAGCTTCGGACAGGTAGACGGTGGGCGTTCACCCCTCCACTTT. It is translated as CASSFGQVDGGRSPLHF.

The chain joins TRBV5-4 to TRBJ1-2; tentative D call: TRBD1 (6 bases). Trimming removed 5 bases at V and 4 bases at J, with 18 bases between. From germline, CDR1 is SGHNT and CDR2 YYREEE (reference sequence). This CDR3 has 15 amino acids. The CDR3 loop reads CASSPSPGGAYGYTF. CDR3 in DNA: TGTGCCAGCAGTCCTTCCCCGGGGGGGGCCTATGGCTACACCTTC.

Only a few counts were recorded for this clone. This sequence joins TRBV5-1 and TRBJ1-6, with D possibly being TRBD1 (6 bases). Germline CDR1 reads SGHRS; CDR2 reads YFSETQ. V shed 2 bases and J shed 6 bases, with 9 bases lying between them. This CDR3 has 14 amino acids. The CDR3, as DNA: TGCGCCAGCAGCTTCGGGACACTTAATTCACCCCTCCACTTT. It yields the protein CASSFGTLNSPLHF.

V and J are TRBV19 and TRBJ1-2; D uncertain. This CDR3 spans 11 amino acids. The V end lost 5 bases, the J end lost 5 bases, and 6 bases lay between the germline ends. The germline gives CDR1 LNHDA, CDR2 SQIVND (reference sequence). This chain's CDR3 is CASSAGYGYTF. In nucleotides, the CDR3 is TGTGCCAGTAGTGCCGGGTATGGCTACACCTTC. The variable domain in full, completed from reference TRBV19 and TRBJ1-2, reads DGGITQSPKYLFRKEGQNVTLSCEQNLNHDAMYWYRQDPGQGLRLIYYSQIVNDFQKGDIAEGYSVSREKKESFPLTVTSAQKNPTAFYLCASSAGYGYTFGSGTRLTVV.

This clone was seen only once. The CDR3 is CASQQGYLSTGELFF. CDR3 coding DNA: TGTGCCAGCCAACAGGGTTACCTTTCCACCGGGGAGCTGTTTTTT. The V call is TRBV27, the J call TRBJ2-2; maybe TRBD1 (6 bases). This CDR3 has 15 residues. Germline V lookup: CDR1 MNHEY, CDR2 SMNVEV (reference sequence). The ends were cut back, 8 bases at V and 4 bases at J, with 17 bases in the middle.

In this sample, this clone turned up once. The rearrangement joins TRBV10-3 to TRBJ2-1; 14 bases fit TRBD2. The CDR3 is 15 residues long. Germline values: CDR1 ENHRY, CDR2 SYGVKD. The junction had 7 bases not matched to a gene; V was cut back by 3 bases and J by 12 bases. For the CDR3, the DNA is TGTGCCATCAGTGATAGGGGACTAGCGGGGGACCGGCAGTTCTTC. As protein: CAISDRGLAGDRQFF.

This chain uses TRBV18 with TRBJ2-5; 13 positions match TRBD2. CDR3 size: 18 residues. Germline CDR1 KGHSH, CDR2 LQKENI. The ends lost 3 bases at V and 0 bases at J; junction bases unmatched: 7. The CDR3 bases are TGTGCCAGCTCACCTTATGTGGGACTAGCGGGAAACCAAGAGACCCAGTACTTC. The encoded protein is CASSPYVGLAGNQETQYF.

The chain has TRBV15 and TRBJ2-1; TRBD2 aligns across 14 bases. This CDR3 has 15 residues. CDR1 is LNHNV, CDR2 YYDKDF, per germline (reference sequence). V lost 3 bases to trimming and J lost 8 bases; unmatched junction nucleotides: 3. CDR3 DNA: TGTGCCACCAGCAGGCCGGGACTAGCGGGAGATGAGCAGTTCTTC. Residues: CATSRPGLAGDEQFF.

V is TRBV6-1 and J is TRBJ2-6, with D unresolved. The germline V and J ends were trimmed by 3 bases and 4 bases, with 4 bases remaining between them. The CDR3 extends over 13 amino acids. The germline CDR1 and CDR2 sequences are MNHNS and SASEGT. This CDR3 is CASSEAGANVLTF. CDR3 nucleotides: TGTGCCAGCAGTGAGGCCGGGGCCAACGTCCTGACTTTC.

This sequence joins TRBV16 and TRBJ1-2; maybe TRBD1 (6 bases). The CDR3 has 14 amino acids. Trimming removed 5 bases at V and 6 bases at J, with 16 bases between. CDR1 KGHSY and CDR2 FQNENV come from the germline V gene. The CDR3 reads CASSRSTGWDGYTF. The CDR3 bases are TGTGCCAGCAGCAGGTCAACAGGGTGGGATGGCTACACCTTC.

V and J are TRBV7-3 and TRBJ2-1, with 7 bases that match TRBD1. Trimming cost V 5 bases and J 7 bases; bases outside gene matches: 5. The CDR3 covers 13 residues. Germline CDR1 reads SGHTA; CDR2 reads FQGTGA. CDR3 coding DNA: TGTGCCAGCAGCATTACAGGGGAGAATGAGCAGTTCTTC. Residues: CASSITGENEQFF.

V usage is TRBV15 and J usage is TRBJ2-7, with D possibly being TRBD2 (6 bases). The CDR3 is 14 residues long. The V gene lost 6 bases and the J gene lost 1 base, with 13 bases spanning the gap. The germline CDR1 and CDR2 sequences are LNHNV and YYDKDF (reference sequence). CDR3 sequence reads: CATSVGGGSYEQYF. CDR3 bases: TGTGCCACCAGTGTCGGGGGAGGATCCTACGAGCAGTACTTC. Together with reference TRBV15 and TRBJ2-7, the CDR3 gives the full variable domain: DAMVIQNPRYQVTQFGKPVTLSCSQTLNHNVMYWYQQKSSQAPKLLFHYYDKDFNNEADTPDNFQSRRPNTSFCFLDIRSPGLGDTAMYLCATSVGGGSYEQYFGPGTRLTVT.

Regarding this clone: Relative to the germline gene, one junction end is altered; a read error may explain this. V gene TRBV18 combines with J gene TRBJ1-2; D possibly corresponds to TRBD1 (5 bases). This CDR3 is built from 13 residues. CDR1 is KGHSH, CDR2 LQKENI, per germline. CDR3 residues: CASSQTVPEADIF. CDR3 in DNA: TGTGCCAGCTCACAGACAGTACCTGAAGCCGACATTTTC.

This clone was observed a single time. The genes are TRBV5-1 and TRBJ2-5, with D perhaps matching TRBD1 (6 bases). Deletions cut 4 bases from V and 5 bases from J, with 15 bases between. From germline, CDR1 is SGHRS and CDR2 YFSETQ. The CDR3 runs to 14 residues. Here the CDR3 reads CASSLLTGPETQYF. In DNA, the CDR3 is TGCGCCAGCAGCCTTTTAACAGGGCCCGAGACCCAGTACTTC.

J is TRBJ2-7 and V is TRBV19, with 9 nucleotides matching TRBD1. The CDR3 loop spans 15 amino acids. The V segment lost 3 bases and the J segment 3 bases; nucleotides outside the gene matches: 6. CDR1 LNHDA and CDR2 SQIVND come from the germline V gene (reference sequence). CDR3 nucleotides: TGTGCCAGTAGTATCGCGGACAGGGGCAACTACGAGCAGTACTTC. The encoded protein is CASSIADRGNYEQYF.

The chain recombines TRBV18 with TRBJ2-1; TRBD2 agrees at 14 bases. The V gene end was trimmed by 3 bases and the J gene end by 2 bases; junction bases not matched to a gene: 9. The CDR3 sequence is 19 residues long. From germline, CDR1 is KGHSH and CDR2 LQKENI. The CDR3 reads CASSPGLAGVLSAYNEQFF. In DNA form, the CDR3 reads TGTGCCAGCTCACCGGGACTAGCGGGAGTTTTATCCGCCTACAATGAGCAGTTCTTC.